The rows below give T cell receptor beta chains drawn from one sample of a study of blood T cell repertoires in COVID-19. Only in-frame clones appear in the TCRdb table, and some are missing; sequencing was by immunoSEQ multiplex PCR. This sample has 250,000 or so clones, with approximately 82% found just once. Sequenced input: peripheral blood. Source of these receptors: a woman of 80 years or more with acute or convalescent COVID-19. Each CDR3 is given with its conserved first and last residue. A D gene is named only where the DNA matches it firmly. Only some rows state a clone size, as once, few, many or a class for expanded clones.

clone_size d_call j_call v_call cdr3_nt cdr3_aa
NA NA TRBJ1-2 TRBV5-1 TGCGCCAGCAGCTTGGGTCCCGAACAGGGCGGAGGCTACACCTTC CASSLGPEQGGGYTF
NA NA TRBJ2-1 TRBV5-1 TGCGCCAGCAGCAACGGTAATGAGCAGTTCTTC CASSNGNEQFF
once TRBD2 TRBJ2-7 TRBV5-1 TGCGCCAGCAGCTTTGCAGCGGGAGACACCTACGAGCAGTACTTC CASSFAAGDTYEQYF
few TRBD1 TRBJ1-1 TRBV11-1 TGTGCCAGCAGCCTTGGACAGGGGGTTGAAGCTTTCTTT CASSLGQGVEAFF
NA NA TRBJ2-3 TRBV6-5 TGTGCCAGCAGTTATCGGCGGGGCACAGATACGCAGTATTTT CASSYRRGTDTQYF
NA NA TRBJ1-2 TRBV7-2 TGTGCCAGCAGCATCCCGACAGCCTTGGATGGCTACACCTTC CASSIPTALDGYTF
NA TRBD1 TRBJ1-2 TRBV7-8 TGTGCCAGCAGCTTACTTCGGGACAGGGGGCTAGCCTATGGCTACACCTTC CASSLLRDRGLAYGYTF
few TRBD1 TRBJ1-6 TRBV7-8 TGTGCCAGCAGCTCCCAGGGGGCTCAGAATTCACCCCTCCACTTT CASSSQGAQNSPLHF
NA NA TRBJ1-1 TRBV29-1 TGCAGCGTTGACGGTTACACTGAAGCTTTCTTT CSVDGYTEAFF
NA NA TRBJ2-2 TRBV2 TGTGCCAGCACTAGAGGTACCGGGGAGCTGTTTTTT CASTRGTGELFF
NA NA TRBJ1-6 TRBV18 TGTGCCAGCTCACCAGGCAGAAACCAGAGGCTTCGAGATTCACCCCTCCACTTT CASSPGRNQRLRDSPLHF
NA TRBD1 TRBJ2-2 TRBV5-1 TGCGCCAGCAGCTTGTGGGACAGGAACACCGGGGAGCTGTTTTTT CASSLWDRNTGELFF
NA NA TRBJ1-1 TRBV9 TGTGCCAGCAGCGAGGACACGGAAGCTTTCTTT CASSEDTEAFF
NA NA TRBJ1-2 TRBV5-6 TGTGCCAGCAGCCGCCGGGGGGCCTATGGCTACACCTTC CASSRRGAYGYTF
NA NA TRBJ1-5 TRBV5-1 TGCGCCAGCAGCCAGGCAGGGTTAATCAATCAGCCCCAGCATTTT CASSQAGLINQPQHF
NA TRBD1 TRBJ1-5 TRBV6-2/TRBV6-3 TGTGCCAGCAGTGGATTTGCGACAGGGGTCAATCAGCCCCAGCATTTT CASSGFATGVNQPQHF
NA TRBD1 TRBJ1-5 TRBV2 TGTGCCAGCAGTGGGACAGGGAATCAGCCCCAGCATTTT CASSGTGNQPQHF
NA TRBD2 TRBJ2-3 TRBV7-6 TGTGCCAGCAGCTTAGGGGCGGGAGGAGATGCAGATACGCAGTATTTT CASSLGAGGDADTQYF
once NA TRBJ1-3 TRBV5-4 TGTGCCAGCAGCTACTCGGACACCATATATTTT CASSYSDTIYF
few NA TRBJ2-7 TRBV23-1 TGCGCCAGCAGTCAACGACCTCGGGGGGCTGGAAGTAAAGAGCAGTACTTC CASSQRPRGAGSKEQYF
once NA TRBJ2-7 TRBV6-5 TGTGCCAGCAGGGATCCGGGACACCAAAAAGGGTTCTTC CASRDPGHQKGFF
NA TRBD2 TRBJ2-2 TRBV2 TGTGCCAGCAGTGAACGGGGGGCCGGGGAGCTGTTTTTT CASSERGAGELFF
once NA TRBJ2-1 TRBV4-2 TGTGCCAGCAGCGTCAATTTACAGAGATTCAATGAGCAGTTCTTC CASSVNLQRFNEQFF
NA TRBD1 TRBJ2-7 TRBV6-6 TGTGCCAGCAGTTACTCCGGCAGGGGGTCTGGCCACGAGCAGTACTTC CASSYSGRGSGHEQYF
NA NA TRBJ1-1 TRBV28 TGTGCCAGCAGTTTAGGGGGGGCGAGAAACACTGAAGCTTTCTTT CASSLGGARNTEAFF
once NA TRBJ2-3 TRBV19 TGTGCCAGTAGTATAGCAGGGGAGGGTACAGATACGCAGTATTTT CASSIAGEGTDTQYF
NA NA TRBJ2-3 TRBV11-3 TGTGCCAGCAGCTTAGCCCCCGGGGTCGGAGATACGCAGTATTTT CASSLAPGVGDTQYF
NA NA TRBJ2-7 TRBV6-2/TRBV6-3 TGTGCCAGCAGTTACTCGGGGATATGGGGCGGCGAGCAGTACTTC CASSYSGIWGGEQYF
NA TRBD1 TRBJ2-7 TRBV15 TGTGCCACCAGCAGAGATCTCGGGACAGGCTACGAGCAGTACTTC CATSRDLGTGYEQYF
once NA TRBJ1-5 TRBV19 TGTGCCAGTAGTTCAGCCGGGACAACGAATCAGCCCCAGCATTTT CASSSAGTTNQPQHF
NA NA TRBJ1-1 TRBV3-1/TRBV3-2 TGTGCCAGCAGCCAGGGGCGGGGAACTGAAGCTTTCTTT CASSQGRGTEAFF
NA NA TRBJ2-7 TRBV11-2 TGTGCCAGCAGCTTAGGACCTCAGGCATTCGACGAGCAGTACTTC CASSLGPQAFDEQYF
few NA TRBJ1-1 TRBV5-6 TGTGCCAGCAGCTTGGCCGGAGCCAGACTCATGAACACTGAAGCTTTCTTT CASSLAGARLMNTEAFF
few TRBD1 TRBJ1-1 TRBV6-5 TGTGCCAGCAGTTACCTACAGGGGGTGCGAACTGAAGCTTTCTTT CASSYLQGVRTEAFF
NA NA TRBJ1-2 TRBV6-1 TGTGCCAGCAGTGAAAGTAGGGGGGGTGGCTACACCTTC CASSESRGGGYTF
few NA TRBJ1-2 TRBV5-1 TGCGCCAGCAGTCCCTCGGGGGGTAATTATGGCTACACCTTC CASSPSGGNYGYTF
NA NA TRBJ2-1 TRBV6-5 TGTGCCAGCAGTTACTCGAGGCGGAGCAACAATGAGCAGTTCTTC CASSYSRRSNNEQFF
NA TRBD1 TRBJ1-2 TRBV19 TGTGCCAGTAGTAACATTCAGGGGGCCAACTATGGCTACACCTTC CASSNIQGANYGYTF
NA TRBD1 TRBJ1-2 TRBV28 TGTGCCAGCAGTTTGGACAGGGGCTACACCTTC CASSLDRGYTF
NA TRBD2 TRBJ2-2 TRBV19 TGTGCCAGTAGTATGATAGCGGGAGAGGGTAACACCGGGGAGCTGTTTTTT CASSMIAGEGNTGELFF
NA NA TRBJ2-4 TRBV29-1 TGCAGCGTCAACCTCAGGGGACTAAAAAACATTCAGTACTTC CSVNLRGLKNIQYF
NA NA TRBJ1-5 TRBV6-2/TRBV6-3 TGTGCCAGCAGTTACTCGCAGTTTCAGCCCCAGCATTTT CASSYSQFQPQHF
NA TRBD1 TRBJ1-2 TRBV3-1/TRBV3-2 TGTGCCAGCAGCCAAGAGGTCAGGGGGTTGGGCTACACCTTC CASSQEVRGLGYTF
NA TRBD2 TRBJ2-1 TRBV6-5 TGTGCCAGCAGCCTCCGGGAGGTTGGGCGGGGAGAGCAGTTCTTC CASSLREVGRGEQFF
NA NA TRBJ1-4 TRBV5-1 TGCGCCAGCAGCCAACCATCAGGGGCAACTAATGAAAAACTGTTTTTT CASSQPSGATNEKLFF
NA NA TRBJ1-1 TRBV28 TGTGCCAGCAGCCAAGGAGGAGCGAACACTGAAGCTTTCTTT CASSQGGANTEAFF
NA TRBD2 TRBJ2-7 TRBV14 TGTGCCAGCAGCCAGTCGGGACTAGCGGGAGGAAGGGAGCAGTACTTC CASSQSGLAGGREQYF
NA NA TRBJ1-5 TRBV6-2/TRBV6-3 TGTGCCAGCAGTCCCGCCCCAGCAAGGTACTATAGCAATCAGCCCCAGCATTTT CASSPAPARYYSNQPQHF
NA TRBD1 TRBJ2-6 TRBV6-2/TRBV6-3 TGTGCCAGCAGCACACCGGGACAGGGTCCAAAAGCCAACGTCCTGACTTTC CASSTPGQGPKANVLTF
NA NA TRBJ2-1 TRBV6-5 TGTGCCAGCAAGGCCGGGGAGTCCAATGAGCAGTTCTTC CASKAGESNEQFF
NA NA TRBJ1-5 TRBV6-6 TGTGCCAGCAGATCCCGACAGGTCGATACTCAGCCCCAGCATTTT CASRSRQVDTQPQHF
NA NA TRBJ2-3 TRBV2 TGTGCCAGCGAGGGTAGCACAGATACGCAGTATTTT CASEGSTDTQYF
NA TRBD2 TRBJ2-3 TRBV10-3 TGTGCCATCAGTGAGCCTGGACTAGCAGCAGATACGCAGTATTTT CAISEPGLAADTQYF
NA NA TRBJ1-2 TRBV18 TGTGCCAGCTCACCGAGAGCCGACATTAACTATGGCTACACCTTC CASSPRADINYGYTF
few TRBD1 TRBJ2-3 TRBV5-1 TGCGCCAGCAGCTGGGGGGACAGGGAAAGCACAGATACGCAGTATTTT CASSWGDRESTDTQYF
NA TRBD2 TRBJ2-7 TRBV12-3/TRBV12-4 TGTGCCAGCAGTTTAACTAGCGGCTACGAGCAGTACTTC CASSLTSGYEQYF